These 32 T cell receptor beta chains were all obtained from the same sample, sequenced in a study of blood T cell repertoires in COVID-19. The data were produced by immunoSEQ multiplex PCR, yet TCRdb's version contains in-frame clones alone and is incomplete. The table has about 480,000 clones, 70% to 90% seen once. Sample: PBMCs or T cells enriched from blood (not recorded which). These receptor sequences come from a woman younger than 35 with acute COVID-19.

The chain employs TRBV27 and TRBJ2-1, with 16 bases fitting TRBD2. Trimming removed 5 bases from V and 9 bases from J; junction bases left unmatched: 10. The germline CDR1 and CDR2 sequences are MNHEY and SMNVEV (reference sequence). The CDR3 contains 17 residues. CDR3 coding DNA: TGTGCCAGCAGTCCACCCGGGACTAGCGGGAGGGCCGTTGAGCAGTTCTTC. Translation gives CASSPPGTSGRAVEQFF.

This chain connects TRBV12-3 or TRBV12-4 to TRBJ1-2; D may be TRBD1 (6 bases). The CDR3 spans 13 residues. With 6 bases removed from V and 6 bases from J, the gap between germline ends came to 14 bases. The CDR3 sequence: CASSRPGVDGYTF. The CDR3 DNA follows: TGTGCCAGCAGCCGACCAGGGGTCGATGGCTACACCTTC.

This chain uses TRBV5-8 with TRBJ1-2, with D possibly matching TRBD1 (6 bases). This CDR3 is built from 14 residues. The germline gives CDR1 SGHTS, CDR2 YDEGEE. V lost 0 bases to trimming and J lost 5 bases, with 11 bases between them. The CDR3 loop reads CASSLDREGYGYTF. Written as DNA, the CDR3 is TGTGCCAGCAGCTTGGACAGGGAGGGATATGGCTACACCTTC.

This clone was detected once. The chain uses TRBV7-2 and TRBJ2-1, with D uncertain. The CDR3 spans 15 residues. Trimming removed 1 base at V and 0 bases at J, with 7 bases between. Germline V gene data show CDR1 as SGHTA and CDR2 as FQGNSA. DNA for the CDR3: TGTGCCAGCAGCTTAGGTCCGAGCTCCTACAATGAGCAGTTCTTC. Amino acids: CASSLGPSSYNEQFF.

The CDR3 is CATSRIPTAGPGEQYF. The CDR3 nucleotides read TGTGCCACCAGCCGAATACCCACGGCGGGTCCGGGGGAGCAGTACTTC. The rearrangement joins TRBV15 to TRBJ2-7, with D perhaps matching TRBD2 (5 bases). The CDR3 extends over 16 amino acids. The germline V and J ends were trimmed by 5 bases and 7 bases, with 24 bases remaining between them. Germline V CDR1 and CDR2: LNHNV, YYDKDF (reference sequence).

The V call is TRBV28, the J call TRBJ1-5; TRBD1 agrees at 12 bases. This CDR3 contains 15 residues. The germline V gene encodes CDR1 MDHEN and CDR2 SYDVKM. V trimming: 2 bases; J trimming: 5 bases; junction bases outside the gene matches: 1. The CDR3: CASSLGTGGYQPQHF. The CDR3 DNA reads as TGTGCCAGCAGTTTAGGGACAGGGGGCTATCAGCCCCAGCATTTT. The full variable domain, rest sourced from reference TRBV28 and TRBJ1-5, is DVKVTQSSRYLVKRTGEKVFLECVQDMDHENMFWYRQDPGLGLRLIYFSYDVKMKEKGDIPEGYSVSREKKERFSLILESASTNQTSMYLCASSLGTGGYQPQHFGDGTRLSIL.

The sample holds one count of this clone. The CDR3 reads CAISESRGFGYTF. The CDR3 coding sequence is TGTGCCATCAGTGAGTCGCGGGGGTTCGGCTACACCTTC. The chain employs TRBV10-3 and TRBJ1-2; weak D call: TRBD1 (5 bases). The CDR3 contains 13 residues. The germline gives CDR1 ENHRY, CDR2 SYGVKD. The V and J ends lost 0 bases and 8 bases respectively, with 10 bases between them.

This clone was picked up one time. V gene TRBV7-2 combines with J gene TRBJ2-3; perhaps TRBD2 as D (5 bases). CDR3 length equals 15 residues. The germline V and J ends were trimmed by 1 base and 6 bases, with 14 bases remaining between them. Per the germline V gene, CDR1 is SGHTA and CDR2 is FQGNSA. Written as DNA, the CDR3 is TGTGCCAGCAGCTTAGGACACCCCGGCGGGGATACGCAGTATTTT. It encodes CASSLGHPGGDTQYF.

In its sample, this clone was seen a few times. The chain has TRBV2 and TRBJ2-1, with D unresolved. V was clipped by 5 bases and J by 6 bases, with 5 bases between them. The CDR3 runs to 11 residues. Germline V gene lookup returns CDR1 SNHLY and CDR2 FYNNEI. CDR3: CASSTTNEQFF. The CDR3 coding sequence is TGTGCCAGCAGTACTACCAATGAGCAGTTCTTC. Complete variable domain (other parts from reference TRBV2 and TRBJ2-1): EPEVTQTPSHQVTQMGQEVILRCVPISNHLYFYWYRQILGQKVEFLVSFYNNEISEKSEIFDDQFSVERPDGSNFTLKIRSTKLEDSAMYFCASSTTNEQFFGPGTRLTVL.

A single count supports this clone. This chain links TRBV6-2 or TRBV6-3 with TRBJ2-1; TRBD2 matches at 9 bases. Trimming cost V 0 bases and J 2 bases; bases outside gene matches: 2. Germline V gene data show CDR1 as MNHEY and CDR2 as SVGEGT. The CDR3 contains 16 residues. The CDR3 spells CASSYSLAGTYNEQFF. The CDR3 nucleotides read TGTGCCAGCAGTTACTCACTAGCGGGTACCTACAATGAGCAGTTCTTC.

The chain recombines TRBV30 with TRBJ2-7; TRBD1 might be the D (7 bases). CDR1 and CDR2 (germline): GTSNPN, SVGIG (reference sequence). V lost 8 bases, J lost 5 bases, and 19 bases lay in between. This CDR3 region has 13 residues. CDR3 protein: CALRVRGVNEQYF. The CDR3 region has the DNA TGTGCCCTGAGGGTCAGGGGGGTAAACGAGCAGTACTTC.

The chain carries TRBV5-6 and TRBJ1-2, with a possible D match to TRBD1 (6 bases). The germline gives CDR1 SGHDT, CDR2 YYEEEE. CDR3 length: 14 amino acids. V was pared by 0 bases and J by 4 bases, with 10 bases between. CDR3 nucleotides: TGTGCCAGCAGCTTGGTGGGGGCGATCTATGGCTACACCTTC. Translation: CASSLVGAIYGYTF. The variable domain in full, with the rest retrieved from reference TRBV5-6 and TRBJ1-2, is DAGVTQSPTHLIKTRGQQVTLRCSPKSGHDTVSWYQQALGQGPQFIFQYYEEEERQRGNFPDRFSGHQFPNYSSELNVNALLLGDSALYLCASSLVGAIYGYTFGSGTRLTVV.

The genes are TRBV2 and TRBJ1-1; D is perhaps TRBD1 (5 bases). Trimming left V 6 bases short and J 0 bases short, with 17 bases between. The V gene's germline CDR1 is SNHLY and CDR2 FYNNEI. CDR3 length: 16 residues. This CDR3 is CASSGGGSFMNTEAFF. CDR3 sequence (DNA): TGTGCCAGCAGCGGGGGGGGGAGTTTTATGAACACTGAAGCTTTCTTT.

The rearrangement uses TRBV7-8 and TRBJ1-6, with 12 bases lining up with TRBD1. The V and J ends lost 4 bases and 8 bases, in that order; junction bases with no gene match: 3. The CDR3 consists of 15 residues. Germline assignment: CDR1 SGHVS and CDR2 FQNEAQ. The CDR3: CASSSGQGAHSPLHF. CDR3 nucleotides: TGTGCCAGCAGCTCGGGACAGGGGGCTCATTCACCCCTCCACTTT.

The CDR3 DNA is TGTGCCAGCAGCGCCCCAGGGAAAGATACGCAGTATTTT. This encodes CASSAPGKDTQYF. V gene TRBV9 combines with J gene TRBJ2-3, with D possibly being TRBD1 (5 bases). The CDR3 contains 13 residues. CDR1 and CDR2 from the germline V gene are SGDLS and YYNGEE. Trimming shortened V by 3 bases and J by 5 bases, and 10 bases separated the two germline ends.

This chain uses TRBV12-3 or TRBV12-4 with TRBJ2-1; D gene unclear. The CDR3 loop spans 12 amino acids. The V and J ends lost 11 bases and 4 bases respectively, with 12 bases between them. CDR3 in amino acids: CACLVPYNEQFF. The CDR3 DNA sequence: TGTGCCTGCTTAGTGCCATACAATGAGCAGTTCTTC.

J is TRBJ2-7 and V is TRBV28, with D maybe TRBD1 (6 bases). V was clipped by 3 bases and J by 5 bases, with 11 bases between them. CDR3 length: 13 amino acids. Germline CDR1 is MDHEN and CDR2 is SYDVKM. CDR3 sequence (DNA): TGTGCCAGCAGTTTGTCCAGGGACAACGAGCAGTACTTC. It translates to CASSLSRDNEQYF.

The CDR3 coding sequence is TGTGCCAGCAGCGTAGACACCACCTACGAGCAGTACTTC. Translating it yields CASSVDTTYEQYF. The chain links TRBV9 to TRBJ2-7; the D is unclear. Per germline, CDR1 SGDLS and CDR2 YYNGEE. V was trimmed by 0 bases and J by 2 bases, leaving 6 bases between them. The CDR3 length is 13 residues.

This chain joins TRBV9 and TRBJ2-3; D remains unclear. The CDR3 covers 15 residues. CDR1 and CDR2 from the germline V gene are SGDLS and YYNGEE. Trimming stripped 4 bases from V and 4 bases from J, with 16 bases between. The CDR3 sequence is CASSSGFRRPDTQYF. DNA for the CDR3: TGTGCCAGCAGCTCCGGTTTCCGTCGTCCAGATACGCAGTATTTT.

The V and J genes are TRBV19 and TRBJ2-1; D is perhaps TRBD1 (6 bases). The V end lost 9 bases, the J end lost 2 bases, and 8 bases lay between the germline ends. The CDR3 sequence is 12 residues long. Germline V lookup: CDR1 LNHDA, CDR2 SQIVND (reference sequence). Here the CDR3 DNA reads TGTGCCAGCCGGGACACCTACAATGAGCAGTTCTTC. Translation gives CASRDTYNEQFF.

This clone appeared a few times. The chain joins TRBV15 to TRBJ1-2, with TRBD1 as a possible D gene (6 bases). Germline V gene lookup returns CDR1 LNHNV and CDR2 YYDKDF (reference sequence). V lost 1 base and J 5 bases, leaving 14 bases between the germline ends. The CDR3 covers 15 residues. The CDR3 DNA reads TGTGCCACCAGCAGAGTGGGGCAGGGGATATATGGCTACACCTTC. It is translated as CATSRVGQGIYGYTF.

The CDR3 sequence: CASSLAQGSGNEQFF. CDR3 DNA: TGCGCCAGCAGCTTGGCCCAGGGTTCGGGCAATGAGCAGTTCTTC. The genes are TRBV5-1 and TRBJ2-1; a weak D match, TRBD1 (5 bases). CDR1 is SGHRS, CDR2 YFSETQ, per germline. The V and J ends lost 0 bases and 6 bases respectively, with 13 bases between them. The CDR3 sequence is 15 residues long. Looking up the rest from reference TRBV5-1 and TRBJ2-1 gives the full variable domain: KAGVTQTPRYLIKTRGQQVTLSCSPISGHRSVSWYQQTPGQGLQFLFEYFSETQRNKGNFPGRFSGRQFSNSRSEMNVSTLELGDSALYLCASSLAQGSGNEQFFGPGTRLTVL.

The gene calls are TRBV18 and TRBJ2-3; 12 positions agree with TRBD2. CDR3 length equals 16 residues. Germline CDR1 reads KGHSH; CDR2 reads LQKENI. V dropped 5 bases and J dropped 2; count of bases not matched to a gene: 5. The CDR3 DNA reads TGTGCCAGCTCATCCTGGACTAGCGGGGTCACAGATACGCAGTATTTT. It translates to CASSSWTSGVTDTQYF.

The V gene is TRBV5-6, the J gene TRBJ1-5, with a weak D call TRBD1 (5 bases). The CDR3 contains 15 residues. Germline-derived CDR1 and CDR2 are SGHDT and YYEEEE. V was cut by 0 bases and J by 7 bases, with 14 bases left in between. The DNA for the CDR3 is TGTGCCAGCAGCTTGGGTTTTTCAGGGCGCCAGCCCCAGCATTTT. It codes for CASSLGFSGRQPQHF.

The V gene is TRBV3-1 (or the pseudogene TRBV3-2), the J gene TRBJ1-1; the match to TRBD1 covers 7 bases. The CDR3 loop spans 14 amino acids. V was clipped by 2 bases and J by 7 bases; unmatched bases: 7. Germline CDR1 and CDR2: LGHDT and YNNKEL (reference sequence). Here the CDR3 reads CASSQLTGSGEAFF. The CDR3 DNA sequence: TGTGCCAGCAGCCAACTGACAGGGTCGGGTGAAGCTTTCTTT.

The J gene is TRBJ2-7, the V gene TRBV5-6; D is undetermined. V was trimmed by 2 bases and J by 1 base, leaving 13 bases between them. The germline CDR1 and CDR2 sequences are SGHDT and YYEEEE. This CDR3 has 15 residues. The DNA of the CDR3 is TGTGCCAGCAGCTTTAGTCAAGTGGTTTCCTACGAGCAGTACTTC. Protein sequence: CASSFSQVVSYEQYF.

This clone was counted only a few times. The V call is TRBV20-1, the J call TRBJ1-1; no clear D gene. The germline gives CDR1 DFQATT, CDR2 SNEGSKA (reference sequence). V was clipped by 0 bases and J by 6 bases, with 5 bases between them. The CDR3 is 11 residues long. In nucleotides, the CDR3 is TGCAGTGCTAGAGATGCAGCTGAAGCTTTCTTT. It specifies CSARDAAEAFF.

The chain employs TRBV3-1 (or the pseudogene TRBV3-2) and TRBJ2-5, with D tentatively TRBD1 (7 bases). V lost 8 bases, J lost 4 bases, and 11 bases lay in between. Germline CDR1 and CDR2: LGHDT and YNNKEL (reference sequence). The CDR3 has 12 residues. This CDR3 reads CASAQGGETQYF. CDR3 DNA: TGTGCCAGCGCGCAGGGGGGAGAGACCCAGTACTTC.

The rearrangement joins TRBV11-2 to TRBJ1-6; 9 bases map to TRBD1. This CDR3 region has 15 residues. The germline gives CDR1 SGHAT, CDR2 FQNNGV. The trim removed 5 bases at V and 11 bases at J, leaving 10 bases unmatched. The CDR3, as DNA: TGTGCCAGCAGCCGCCCGGGACAGGGTCCTACACCCCTCCACTTT. This encodes CASSRPGQGPTPLHF.

V and J are TRBV4-1 and TRBJ2-7; weak D call: TRBD2 (5 bases). V dropped 1 base and J dropped 0 bases, with 10 bases sitting between them. Germline-derived CDR1 and CDR2 are MGHRA and YSYEKL. The CDR3 spans 15 residues. CDR3 nucleotides: TGCGCCAGCAGCCAAGTGCCGGGGAGCTCCTACGAGCAGTACTTC. It specifies CASSQVPGSSYEQYF.

The chain recombines TRBV2 with TRBJ1-3, with 10 nucleotides matching TRBD1. The CDR3 has 16 residues. Germline-derived CDR1 and CDR2 are SNHLY and FYNNEI. J gave up 8 bases and V 6 bases, and 13 bases lay outside the gene matches. The CDR3 bases are TGTGCCAGCAGAAAAAAACCGGGACAGGGGTTCGACACCATATATTTT. This encodes CASRKKPGQGFDTIYF.

The chain carries TRBV19 and TRBJ1-6; TRBD1 might be the D (6 bases). The CDR3 spans 15 residues. The ends were cut back, 0 bases at V and 4 bases at J, with 7 bases in the middle. Germline V gene data show CDR1 as LNHDA and CDR2 as SQIVND (reference sequence). CDR3 region: CASSIEDSYNSPLHF. In DNA form, the CDR3 reads TGTGCCAGTAGTATAGAGGACAGTTATAATTCACCCCTCCACTTT.